Following are 20 T cell receptor beta chains from one sample sequenced in a study of vaccination effects on CD4 cells after COVID-19. Antigen-specific CD4+ T cells were expanded with viral peptide pools in the ViraFEST assay before sequencing. With more than 9 days of culture completed, CD4+ T cells were isolated. Documented for the person is a PCR-confirmed SARS-CoV-2 infection occurring between March and December 2020. These receptors are not linked to any known antigen. Libraries were prepared by immunoSEQ multiplex PCR; TCRdb keeps only in-frame clonotypes and omits some of them. The top ten hold 30% to 40% of the sample, which has around 49,000 clones, more than 60% seen once. Sequencing was performed on CD4+ T cells from PBMCs cultured with a peptide pool, taken before COVID-19 vaccination. The receptor source for this set is a human donor who had a prior SARS-CoV-2 infection.

In DNA, the CDR3 is TGTGCCACCAGGACTAGCGGGAGAATCTACAATGAGCAGTTCTTC. Translation gives CATRTSGRIYNEQFF. The chain is built from TRBV2 and TRBJ2-1; 13 nucleotides agree with TRBD2. This CDR3 spans 15 amino acids. The germline V gene encodes CDR1 SNHLY and CDR2 FYNNEI. V was pared by 10 bases and J by 3 bases, with 6 bases of the junction left unmatched.

This clone was detected only a few times. This chain connects TRBV7-6 to TRBJ2-3; D may be TRBD1 (6 bases). Per the germline V gene, CDR1 is SGHVS and CDR2 is FNYEAQ. V lost 2 bases, J lost 9 bases, and 27 bases lay in between. The CDR3 loop spans 18 amino acids. CDR3 in amino acids: CASSLRPGQTTTRPTQYF. The CDR3 DNA follows: TGTGCCAGCAGCTTACGTCCCGGACAGACAACTACTCGACCGACGCAGTATTTT.

V and J are TRBV4-2 and TRBJ2-7, with D tentatively TRBD1 or TRBD2 (5 bases each). V lost 0 bases, J lost 3 bases, and 15 bases lay in between. The CDR3 contains 16 residues. The germline CDR1 and CDR2 sequences are LGHNA and YNFKEQ. CDR3 protein: CASSQDVGTASYEQYF. DNA for the CDR3: TGTGCCAGCAGCCAAGATGTTGGGACGGCTAGCTACGAGCAGTACTTC.

The genes are TRBV3-1 (or the pseudogene TRBV3-2) and TRBJ2-1; tentative D call: TRBD1 (6 bases). The CDR3 consists of 13 residues. In germline, CDR1 is LGHDT, CDR2 YNNKEL (reference sequence). The V end lost 8 bases, the J end lost 7 bases, and 15 bases lay between the germline ends. The CDR3, as DNA: TGTGCCAGCGCCCGCAGGGGTGATAATGAGCAGTTCTTC. It is translated as CASARRGDNEQFF.

J is TRBJ2-1 and V is TRBV2; D tentatively fits TRBD1 or TRBD2 (5 bases each). Trimming stripped 3 bases from V and 4 bases from J, with 10 bases between. The CDR3 has 14 residues. CDR1 is SNHLY, CDR2 FYNNEI, per germline. The CDR3 bases are TGTGCCAGCAGTGATGGGGACCAGTACAATGAGCAGTTCTTC. The encoded protein is CASSDGDQYNEQFF.

J is TRBJ1-1 and V is TRBV5-1, with 7 bases lining up with TRBD1. V was pared by 4 bases and J by 6 bases, with 6 bases of the junction left unmatched. The germline V gene has CDR1 SGHRS and CDR2 YFSETQ. The CDR3 loop spans 13 amino acids. The CDR3 DNA follows: TGCGCCAGCAGCGACGGGGACAGCCCTGAAGCTTTCTTT. Protein sequence: CASSDGDSPEAFF.

The chain recombines TRBV27 with TRBJ2-3; D not resolved. CDR3 length: 14 residues. The ends were cut back, 7 bases at V and 2 bases at J, with 13 bases in the middle. Germline lookup yields CDR1 MNHEY and CDR2 SMNVEV (reference sequence). The CDR3 loop is CASTARLYTDTQYF. As DNA, the CDR3 is TGTGCCAGCACGGCTAGACTGTACACAGATACGCAGTATTTT.

The CDR3 DNA reads TGTGCCAGCAGCCAGACAGGGGTGGGCGGCTACACCTTC. It yields the protein CASSQTGVGGYTF. V gene TRBV7-3 combines with J gene TRBJ1-2; 8 bases fit TRBD1. CDR1 is SGHTA and CDR2 is FQGTGA in the germline V gene. Trimming removed 5 bases from V and 8 bases from J; junction bases left unmatched: 7. The CDR3 is 13 amino acids. Full variable domain (remainder filled in from reference TRBV7-3 and TRBJ1-2): GAGVSQTPSNKVTEKGKYVELRCDPISGHTALYWYRQSLGQGPEFLIYFQGTGAADDSGLPNDRFFAVRPEGSVSTLKIQRTERGDSAVYLCASSQTGVGGYTFGSGTRLTVV.

The genes are TRBV2 and TRBJ1-2, with D hard to call. This CDR3 is built from 13 residues. From germline, CDR1 is SNHLY and CDR2 FYNNEI. Trimming stripped 6 bases from V and 7 bases from J, with 15 bases between. The CDR3 sequence is CASSLQKGGGYTF. The CDR3 bases are TGTGCCAGCAGCCTACAAAAGGGAGGTGGCTACACCTTC.

J is TRBJ2-1 and V is TRBV4-1; D remains ambiguous. With 1 base removed from V and 8 bases from J, the gap between germline ends came to 15 bases. Germline CDR1 MGHRA, CDR2 YSYEKL. CDR3 length: 15 amino acids. DNA for the CDR3: TGCGCCAGCAGCCAAGGGTTATCCCGGTGGGATGAGCAGTTCTTC. Encoded protein: CASSQGLSRWDEQFF.

This chain connects TRBV20-1 to TRBJ2-1, with D unresolved. The ends were cut back, 3 bases at V and 0 bases at J, with 12 bases in the middle. CDR3 size: 15 residues. CDR1 is DFQATT and CDR2 is SNEGSKA in the germline V gene (reference sequence). CDR3 sequence: CSASYLASSYNEQFF. The CDR3 DNA reads as TGCAGTGCTAGTTACTTAGCCAGCTCCTACAATGAGCAGTTCTTC.

This clone was detected a few times. This rearrangement joins TRBV15 to TRBJ2-5; maybe TRBD1 (6 bases). The CDR3 runs 14 residues. CDR1 and CDR2 from the germline V gene are LNHNV and YYDKDF (reference sequence). V was clipped by 2 bases and J by 5 bases, with 12 bases between them. Here the CDR3 DNA reads TGTGCCACCAGCAGAACGGACAGTTGGGAGACCCAGTACTTC. This sequence encodes CATSRTDSWETQYF.

The V and J genes are TRBV9 and TRBJ2-1; 11 bases map to TRBD2. V lost 3 bases and J lost 9; bases outside the gene matches: 2. Germline CDR1 and CDR2: SGDLS and YYNGEE. The CDR3 length is 13 residues. In DNA, the CDR3 is TGTGCCAGCAGCGGACTAGCGGGGCTTGAGCAGTTCTTC. Its protein is CASSGLAGLEQFF. Looking up the rest from reference TRBV9 and TRBJ2-1 gives the full variable domain: DSGVTQTPKHLITATGQRVTLRCSPRSGDLSVYWYQQSLDQGLQFLIQYYNGEERAKGNILERFSAQQFPDLHSELNLSSLELGDSALYFCASSGLAGLEQFFGPGTRLTVL.

The rearrangement links TRBV9 to TRBJ2-2, with TRBD2 as a possible D gene (7 bases). Deletions cut 1 base from V and 3 bases from J, with 19 bases between. CDR3 size: 18 residues. Germline V gene lookup returns CDR1 SGDLS and CDR2 YYNGEE. As DNA, the CDR3 is TGTGCCAGCAGCGTAACTCCAAGGGGGGGTTTAGACACCGGGGAGCTGTTTTTT. Amino acids: CASSVTPRGGLDTGELFF.

J is TRBJ2-3 and V is TRBV11-3; 12 bases are a match to TRBD2. CDR3 length: 16 amino acids. J lost 4 bases, V lost 5 bases, and 7 bases had no gene match. Germline values: CDR1 SGHNT, CDR2 YENEEA. CDR3 bases: TGTGCCAGCAGCCCCCGACTAGCGGGAGCGGCAGATACGCAGTATTTT. It codes for CASSPRLAGAADTQYF.

This clone was found a few times. The chain employs TRBV7-9 and TRBJ1-2; TRBD1 matches at 7 bases. The germline gives CDR1 SEHNR, CDR2 FQNEAQ (reference sequence). This CDR3 has 13 amino acids. V lost 5 bases to trimming and J lost 1 base; unmatched junction nucleotides: 1. CDR3 bases: TGTGCCAGCAGCCAGGGGGTTAACTATGGCTACACCTTC. It is translated as CASSQGVNYGYTF.

This clone was seen once. This chain links TRBV7-2 with TRBJ2-1; tentatively, D is TRBD2 (6 bases). The length of the CDR3 is 15 residues. Per germline, CDR1 SGHTA and CDR2 FQGNSA. The germline V and J ends were trimmed by 5 bases and 6 bases, with 17 bases remaining between them. The CDR3 region is CASSLLRAGTNEQFF. Here the CDR3 DNA reads TGTGCCAGCAGCCTACTTCGGGCGGGGACCAATGAGCAGTTCTTC.

The V call is TRBV18, the J call TRBJ1-5; the match to TRBD1 covers 8 bases. The CDR3 loop spans 14 amino acids. J was trimmed by 4 bases and V by 6 bases; bases with no gene match: 5. Germline V gives CDR1 KGHSH, CDR2 LQKENI. CDR3 in DNA: TGTGCCAGCTCCGGACAGGGACGTAATCAGCCCCAGCATTTT. Amino acids: CASSGQGRNQPQHF.

The chain has TRBV6-5 and TRBJ2-1; possible D gene TRBD1, 6 bases. Trimming left V 6 bases short and J 3 bases short, with 9 bases between. CDR3 length equals 13 residues. Germline CDR1 MNHEY, CDR2 SVGAGI. CDR3 protein: CASRGALYNEQFF. The CDR3 DNA sequence: TGTGCCAGCAGGGGGGCTCTCTACAATGAGCAGTTCTTC.

This chain connects TRBV18 to TRBJ2-7; 13 positions match TRBD2. The trim removed 6 bases at V and 6 bases at J, leaving 5 bases unmatched. Germline V gene data show CDR1 as KGHSH and CDR2 as LQKENI. This CDR3 has 14 amino acids. The CDR3 region is CASSPTSGGTEQYF. DNA for the CDR3: TGTGCCAGCTCCCCGACTAGCGGGGGGACCGAGCAGTACTTC.